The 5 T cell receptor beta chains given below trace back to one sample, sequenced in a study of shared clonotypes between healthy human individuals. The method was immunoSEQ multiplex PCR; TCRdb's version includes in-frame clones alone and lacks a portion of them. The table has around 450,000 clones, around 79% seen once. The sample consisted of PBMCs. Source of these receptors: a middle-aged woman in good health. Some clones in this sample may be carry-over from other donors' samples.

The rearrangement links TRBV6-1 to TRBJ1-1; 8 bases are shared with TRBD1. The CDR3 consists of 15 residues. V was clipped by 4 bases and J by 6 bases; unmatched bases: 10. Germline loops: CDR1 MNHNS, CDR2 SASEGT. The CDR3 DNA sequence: TGTGCCAGCAGTGTCGACAGGGGCGGTGTCGCTGAAGCTTTCTTT. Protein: CASSVDRGGVAEAFF.

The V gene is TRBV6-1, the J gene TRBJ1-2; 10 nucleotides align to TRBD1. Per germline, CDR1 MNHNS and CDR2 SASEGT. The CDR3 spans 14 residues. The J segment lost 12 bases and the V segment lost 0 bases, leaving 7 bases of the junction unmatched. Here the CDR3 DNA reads TGTGCCAGCAGTGAAGCCGGGACAGGGGCCACTAACACCTTC. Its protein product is CASSEAGTGATNTF.

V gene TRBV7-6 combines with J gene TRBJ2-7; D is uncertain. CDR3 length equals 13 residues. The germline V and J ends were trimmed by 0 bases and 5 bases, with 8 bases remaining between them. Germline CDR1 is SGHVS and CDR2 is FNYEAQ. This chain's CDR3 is CASSLAESDEQYF. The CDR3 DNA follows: TGTGCCAGCAGCTTAGCAGAGAGTGACGAGCAGTACTTC.

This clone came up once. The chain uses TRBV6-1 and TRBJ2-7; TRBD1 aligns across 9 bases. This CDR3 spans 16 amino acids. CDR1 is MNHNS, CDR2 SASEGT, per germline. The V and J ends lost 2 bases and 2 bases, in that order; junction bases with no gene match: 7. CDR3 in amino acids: CASSESMGQGTYEQYF. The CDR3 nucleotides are TGTGCCAGCAGTGAATCAATGGGACAGGGAACCTACGAGCAGTACTTC.

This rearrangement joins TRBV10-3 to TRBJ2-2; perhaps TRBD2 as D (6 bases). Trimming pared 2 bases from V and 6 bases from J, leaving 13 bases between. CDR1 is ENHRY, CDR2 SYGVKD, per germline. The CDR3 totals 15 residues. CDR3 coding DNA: TGTGCCATCAGTGAGACTAGGACTAACCCCGGGGAGCTGTTTTTT. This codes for CAISETRTNPGELFF.